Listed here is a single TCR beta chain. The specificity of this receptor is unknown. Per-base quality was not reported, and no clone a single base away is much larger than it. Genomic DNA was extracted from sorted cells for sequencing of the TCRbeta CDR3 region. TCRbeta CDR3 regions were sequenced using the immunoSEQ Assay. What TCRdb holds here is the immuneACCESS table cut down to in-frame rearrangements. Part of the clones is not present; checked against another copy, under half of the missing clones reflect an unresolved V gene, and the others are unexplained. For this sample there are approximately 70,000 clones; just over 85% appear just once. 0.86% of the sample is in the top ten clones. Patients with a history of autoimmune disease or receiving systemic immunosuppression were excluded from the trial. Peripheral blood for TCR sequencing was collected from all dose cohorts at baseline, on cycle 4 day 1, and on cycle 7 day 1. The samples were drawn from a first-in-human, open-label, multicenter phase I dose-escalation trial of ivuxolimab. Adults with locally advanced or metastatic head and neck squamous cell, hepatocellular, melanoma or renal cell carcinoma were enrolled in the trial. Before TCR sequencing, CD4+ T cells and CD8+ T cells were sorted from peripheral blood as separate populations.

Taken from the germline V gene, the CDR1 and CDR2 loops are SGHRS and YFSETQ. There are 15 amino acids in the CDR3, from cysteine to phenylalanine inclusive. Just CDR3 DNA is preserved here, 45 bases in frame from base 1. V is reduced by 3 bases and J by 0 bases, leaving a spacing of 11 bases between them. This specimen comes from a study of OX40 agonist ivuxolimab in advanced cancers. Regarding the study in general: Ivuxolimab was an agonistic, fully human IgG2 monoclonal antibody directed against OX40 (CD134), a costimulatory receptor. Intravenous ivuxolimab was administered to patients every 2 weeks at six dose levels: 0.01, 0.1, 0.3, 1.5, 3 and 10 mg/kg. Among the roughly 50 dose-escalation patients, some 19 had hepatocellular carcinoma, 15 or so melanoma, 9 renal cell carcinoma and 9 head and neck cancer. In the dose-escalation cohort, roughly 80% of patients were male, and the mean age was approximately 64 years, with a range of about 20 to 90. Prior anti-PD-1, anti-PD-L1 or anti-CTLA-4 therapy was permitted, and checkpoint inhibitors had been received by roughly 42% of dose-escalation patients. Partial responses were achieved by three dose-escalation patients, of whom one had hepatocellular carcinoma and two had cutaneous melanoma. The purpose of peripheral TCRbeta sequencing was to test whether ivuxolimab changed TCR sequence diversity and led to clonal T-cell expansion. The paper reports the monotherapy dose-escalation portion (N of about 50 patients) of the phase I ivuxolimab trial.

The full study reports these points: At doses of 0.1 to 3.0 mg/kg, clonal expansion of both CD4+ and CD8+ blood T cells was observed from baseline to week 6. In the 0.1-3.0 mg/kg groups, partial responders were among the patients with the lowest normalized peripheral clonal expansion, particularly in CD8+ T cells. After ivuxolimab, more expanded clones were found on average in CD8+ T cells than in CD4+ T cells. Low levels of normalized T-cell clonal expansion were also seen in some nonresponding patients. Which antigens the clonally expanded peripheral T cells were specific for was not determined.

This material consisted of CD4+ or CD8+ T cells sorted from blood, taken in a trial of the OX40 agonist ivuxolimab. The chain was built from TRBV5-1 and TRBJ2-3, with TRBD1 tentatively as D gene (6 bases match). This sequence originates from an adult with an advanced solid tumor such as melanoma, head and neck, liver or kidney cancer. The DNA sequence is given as TGCGCCAGCAGCTGGGACACTCCTAGCACAGATACGCAGTATTTT. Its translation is CASSWDTPSTDTQYF.